This T cell receptor beta chain was observed in a study of radiation and T cells in renal cell carcinoma. The table came from immunoSEQ multiplex PCR; TCRdb's copy has only in-frame clones and leaves some out. The repertoire holds some 120,000 clones, 81% seen once, with around 2% in the top ten. Broader study findings: Pretreatment tumor biopsies were lacking, so baseline clonotypes are unknown.

Stated time point: blood 2 weeks post-SBRT. Treatment: 15 Gy SBRT to primary tumor, nephrectomy 4 weeks later. Serial blood draws occurred at baseline and 2 and 4 weeks post-SBRT. Notes on this clone: Its cognate antigen is unknown.

The clonotype comes from a woman aged 60-75 years with renal cell carcinoma. Sequencing was performed on blood, taken from a patient whose treatment included radiotherapy and nephrectomy.

The CDR3 reads CASSRTGTGPNQPQHF. CDR3 coding DNA: TGTGCCAGCAGCCGAACCGGGACAGGGCCTAATCAGCCCCAGCATTTT. The rearrangement uses TRBV2 and TRBJ1-5; 9 bases fit TRBD1. Germline values: CDR1 SNHLY, CDR2 FYNNEI. V gave up 6 bases and J gave up 4 bases; unmatched junction bases: 10. CDR3 length: 16 residues.